Listed here is a single T cell receptor beta chain. The sample belongs to a study of blood T cell repertoires in COVID-19. Study overall: The United States, Italy and Spain supplied acute and convalescent COVID-19 samples.

Authors' methods: Estimates of nucleated cell counts were drawn from the amplification of reference gene primers. Clones were sequenced by immunoSEQ multiplex PCR, and TCRdb holds only the in-frame ones, with some missing. V, J and clone size derive from that table, while D and trimming were established from the DNA sequence. The top ten hold around 15% of the sample, which has some 110,000 clones, 87% seen once. The V segment lost 6 bases and the J segment 5 bases; nucleotides outside the gene matches: 10. CDR3 length: 15 amino acids. CDR1 MNHEY and CDR2 SVGAGI come from the germline V gene. V usage is TRBV6-5 and J usage is TRBJ2-5; 9 bases agree with TRBD1. The TCR comes from a man aged 50-60 years with acute or convalescent COVID-19. The specimen was peripheral blood. CDR3 residues: CASRQQGAARETQYF. CDR3 DNA sequence: TGTGCCAGCAGACAACAGGGGGCGGCTCGCGAGACCCAGTACTTC.